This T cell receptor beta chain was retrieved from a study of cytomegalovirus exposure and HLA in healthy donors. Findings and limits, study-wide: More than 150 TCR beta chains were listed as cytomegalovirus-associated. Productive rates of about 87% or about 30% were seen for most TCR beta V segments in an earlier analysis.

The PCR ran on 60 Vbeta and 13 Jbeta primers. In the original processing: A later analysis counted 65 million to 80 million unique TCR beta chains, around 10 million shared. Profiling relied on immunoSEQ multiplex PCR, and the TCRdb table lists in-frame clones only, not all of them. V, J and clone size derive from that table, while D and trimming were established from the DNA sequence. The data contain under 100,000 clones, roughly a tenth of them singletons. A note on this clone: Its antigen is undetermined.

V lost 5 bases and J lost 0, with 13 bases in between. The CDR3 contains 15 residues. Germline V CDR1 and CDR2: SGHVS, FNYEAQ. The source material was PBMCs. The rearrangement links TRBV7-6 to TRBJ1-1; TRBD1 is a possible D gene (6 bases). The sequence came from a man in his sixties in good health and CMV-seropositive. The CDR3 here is CASSSSQGMNTEAFF. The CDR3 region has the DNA TGTGCCAGCAGCAGCTCACAGGGAATGAACACTGAAGCTTTCTTT.